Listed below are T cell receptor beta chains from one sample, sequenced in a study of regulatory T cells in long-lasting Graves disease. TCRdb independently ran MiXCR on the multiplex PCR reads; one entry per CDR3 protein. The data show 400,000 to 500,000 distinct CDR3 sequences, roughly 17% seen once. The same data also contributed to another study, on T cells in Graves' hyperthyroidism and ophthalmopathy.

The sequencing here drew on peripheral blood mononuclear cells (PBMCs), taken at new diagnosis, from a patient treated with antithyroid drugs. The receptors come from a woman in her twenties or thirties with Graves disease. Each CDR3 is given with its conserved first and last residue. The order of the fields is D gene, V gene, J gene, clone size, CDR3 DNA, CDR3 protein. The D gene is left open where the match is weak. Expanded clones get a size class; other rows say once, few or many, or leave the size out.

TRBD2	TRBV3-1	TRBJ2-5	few	TGTGCCAGCAGCCACCTAGCGGGAGGGGGCCAAGAGACCCAGTACTTC	CASSHLAGGGQETQYF
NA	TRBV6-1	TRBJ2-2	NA	TGTGCCAGCGGAAAAGGGAACACCGGGGAGCTGTTTTTT	CASGKGNTGELFF
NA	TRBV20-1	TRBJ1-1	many	TGCAGTGCCATCGCCGGGCAGGACACTGAAGCTTTCTTT	CSAIAGQDTEAFF
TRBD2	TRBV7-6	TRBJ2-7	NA	TGTGCCAGCAGCTTAGCGACCCTTACTAGCGGGAGAAGACTTTACGAGCAGTACTTC	CASSLATLTSGRRLYEQYF
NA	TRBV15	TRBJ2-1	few	TGTGCCACCAGAGGGGTCACTACCGGGTACAATGAGCAGTTCTTC	CATRGVTTGYNEQFF
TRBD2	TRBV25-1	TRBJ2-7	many	TGTGCCAGCAGTGAATATGGTGGCGGGAGCGGCTACGAGCAGTACTTC	CASSEYGGGSGYEQYF
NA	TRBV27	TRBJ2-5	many	TGTGCCAGCAGCCAGGGTCGGGTGGAGACCCAGTACTTC	CASSQGRVETQYF
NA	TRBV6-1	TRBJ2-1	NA	TGTGCCAGCAGTGAACGGTCGACTTACTACAATGAGCAGTTCTTC	CASSERSTYYNEQFF
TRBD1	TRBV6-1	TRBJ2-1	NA	TGTGCCAGCAGTAAGACAGGGGGCCCCTACAATGAGCAGTTCTTC	CASSKTGGPYNEQFF
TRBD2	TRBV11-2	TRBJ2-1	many	TGTGCCAGCAGCTTAGAAGGACTAGCGGGAGCCCCGGTCGTCTTC	CASSLEGLAGAPVVF
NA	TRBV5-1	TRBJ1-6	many	TGCGCCAGCAGCATGGACACCAGGACGGATTCACCCCTCCACTTT	CASSMDTRTDSPLHF
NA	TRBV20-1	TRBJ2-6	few	TGCAGTGCCTCTGGGGCCAACGTCCTGACTTTC	CSASGANVLTF
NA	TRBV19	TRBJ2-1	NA	TGTGCCAGTGCCGGGACAACCTACAATGAGCAGTCCTTC	CASAGTTYNEQSF
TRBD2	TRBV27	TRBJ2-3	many	TGTGCCAGCAGACCCGGGACTAGCGGGAGGGTTACGCAGTATTTT	CASRPGTSGRVTQYF
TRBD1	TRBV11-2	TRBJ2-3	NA	TGTGCCAGCAGCTTAGTCCTGGGACAGGGTTCGAATACGCAGTATTTT	CASSLVLGQGSNTQYF
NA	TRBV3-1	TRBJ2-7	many	TGTGCCAGCAGCCGCCGGGACTTAAGCTCCTACGAGCAGTACTTC	CASSRRDLSSYEQYF
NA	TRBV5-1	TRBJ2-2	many	TGCGCCAGCAGCTTGGTGGAGGCCGGGGAGCTGTTTTTT	CASSLVEAGELFF
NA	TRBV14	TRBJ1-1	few	TGTGCCAGCAGCCAAGATGGGGCAGGGTGGAACACTGAAGCTTTCTTT	CASSQDGAGWNTEAFF
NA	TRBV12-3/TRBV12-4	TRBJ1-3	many	TGTGCCAGCAGTTTCGGGACTACTGGAAACACCATATATTTT	CASSFGTTGNTIYF
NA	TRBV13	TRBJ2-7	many	TGTGCCAGCTCGGCAGAAGACGAGCAGTACTTC	CASSAEDEQYF
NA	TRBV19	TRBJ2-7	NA	TGTGCCAGTAGGGATAAATCATCGGACTACGAGCAGTACTTC	CASRDKSSDYEQYF
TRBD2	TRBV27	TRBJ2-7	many	TGTGCCAGCAGTTTAAGGTGGCGGGGGCTAGCGGGAGGGAAGAACTACGAGCAGTACTTC	CASSLRWRGLAGGKNYEQYF
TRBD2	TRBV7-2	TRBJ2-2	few	TGTGCCAGCAAATTACCGGGACTAGCGGGAGTAAGCGGGGAGCTGTTTTTT	CASKLPGLAGVSGELFF
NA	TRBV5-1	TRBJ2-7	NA	TGCGCCAGCAGCCCGGAAGGGACATTCCTCTACGAGCAGTACTTC	CASSPEGTFLYEQYF
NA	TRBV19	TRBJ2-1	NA	TGTGCCAGTAGTATATGGGGGAAAGGCAATGAGCAGTTCTTC	CASSIWGKGNEQFF
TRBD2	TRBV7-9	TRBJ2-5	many	TGTGCCAGCAGCTCTAGCGGGGCGTTCCTTCCGACCCAGTACTTC	CASSSSGAFLPTQYF
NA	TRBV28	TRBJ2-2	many	TGTGCCAGCACCCCAGAGTGGTTCGCGAACACCGGGGAGCTGTTTTTT	CASTPEWFANTGELFF
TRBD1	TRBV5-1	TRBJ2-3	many	TGCGCCAGCAGCTCCGGGACAGTTCTGGCAGATACGCAGTATTTT	CASSSGTVLADTQYF
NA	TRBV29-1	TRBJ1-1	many	TGCAGCGTTCGTACCCAGGGTTTTGTTACTGAAGCTTTCTTT	CSVRTQGFVTEAFF
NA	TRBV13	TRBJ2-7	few	TGTGCCAGCAGCAAAAACCACGTCCACGAGCAGTACTTC	CASSKNHVHEQYF
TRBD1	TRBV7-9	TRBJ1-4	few	TGTGCCAGCAGCCGGACAGGGGAAAAACTGTTTTTT	CASSRTGEKLFF
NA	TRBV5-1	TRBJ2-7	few	TGCGCCAGCGCCTGGGGGGGGGCCCCCGAGCAGTACTTC	CASAWGGAPEQYF
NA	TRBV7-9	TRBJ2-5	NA	TGTGCCAGCGGAAGGACTTTGAAAGAGACCCAGTACTTC	CASGRTLKETQYF
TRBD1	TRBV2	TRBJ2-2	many	TGTGCCAGCAGTGGGGACAGGGGCGGGACCGGGGAGCTGTTTTTT	CASSGDRGGTGELFF
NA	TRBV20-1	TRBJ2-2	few	TGCAGTGCTAGAGAGTCGGCGAACACCGGGGAGCTGTTTTTT	CSARESANTGELFF
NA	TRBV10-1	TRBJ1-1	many	TGCGCCATTCCTGCACCGACCTTGCCCCACACTGAAGCTTTCTTT	CAIPAPTLPHTEAFF
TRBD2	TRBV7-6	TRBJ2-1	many	TGTGCCAGCAGCTTAGGGGTGGGGGGGTTAGCCTCCAGCTCCTACAATGAGCAGTTCTTC	CASSLGVGGLASSSYNEQFF
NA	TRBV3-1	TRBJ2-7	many	TGTGCCAGCAGCCAAGAGGTGACGGCGAGCTCCTACGAGCAGTACTTC	CASSQEVTASSYEQYF
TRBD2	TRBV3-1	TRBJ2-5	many	TGTGCCAGCAGACAGCCGGGACTAGCGGGGGGGCAAGAGACCCAGTACTTC	CASRQPGLAGGQETQYF
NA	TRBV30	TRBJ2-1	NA	TGTGCCTGGAGCCAAGGGTACAATGAGCAGTTCTTC	CAWSQGYNEQFF
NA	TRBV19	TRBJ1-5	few	TGTGCCAGTAGCCTTTCGAGGGGCGCGGGATCGGATCTTCGGAGCCAGCCCCAGCATTTT	CASSLSRGAGSDLRSQPQHF
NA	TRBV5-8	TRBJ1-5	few	TGTGCCAGCAGCATTGACAGAGATCAGCCCCAGCATTTT	CASSIDRDQPQHF
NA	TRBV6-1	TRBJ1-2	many	TGTGCCAGCAGTGTATACCTCAACTATGGCTACACCTTC	CASSVYLNYGYTF
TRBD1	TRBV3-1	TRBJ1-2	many	TGTGCCAGCAGCCAATGGGGACAGGGGAAAGACTATGGCTACACCTTC	CASSQWGQGKDYGYTF
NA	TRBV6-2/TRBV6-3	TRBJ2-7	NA	TGTGCCAGCAAACGTAACGCCTACGAGCAGTACTTC	CASKRNAYEQYF
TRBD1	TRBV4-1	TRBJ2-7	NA	TGCGCCAGCAGCCAACCGTTTCGGACAGGGCGAAACTCCTACGAGCAGTACTTC	CASSQPFRTGRNSYEQYF
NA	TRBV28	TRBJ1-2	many	TGTGCCAGCAGTTTTTTTGGCGGGTATGGCTACACCTTC	CASSFFGGYGYTF
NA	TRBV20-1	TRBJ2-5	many	TGCAGTGCTATCGGACTTGTCCAAGAGACCCAGTACTTC	CSAIGLVQETQYF
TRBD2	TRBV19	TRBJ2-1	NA	TGTGCCAGTAGTGATAGCGGGAGGGGGACGAATGAGCAGTTCTTC	CASSDSGRGTNEQFF
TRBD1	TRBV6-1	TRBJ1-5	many	TGTGCCAGCAGTGCCCCGGCAGGGGGTCATAGCAATCAGCCCCAGCATTTT	CASSAPAGGHSNQPQHF